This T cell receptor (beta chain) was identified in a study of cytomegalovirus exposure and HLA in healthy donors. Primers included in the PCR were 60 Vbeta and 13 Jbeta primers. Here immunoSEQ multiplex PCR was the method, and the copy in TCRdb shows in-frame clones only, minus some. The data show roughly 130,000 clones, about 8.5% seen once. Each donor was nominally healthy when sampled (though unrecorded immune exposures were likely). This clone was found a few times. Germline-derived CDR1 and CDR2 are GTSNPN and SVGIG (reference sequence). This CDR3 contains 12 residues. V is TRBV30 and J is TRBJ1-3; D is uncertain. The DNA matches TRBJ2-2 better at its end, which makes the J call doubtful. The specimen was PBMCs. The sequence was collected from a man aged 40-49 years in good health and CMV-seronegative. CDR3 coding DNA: TGTGCCTGGAGTCCTAACACCGGGGAGCTGTTTTTT. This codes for CAWSPNTGELFF.